This is a list of T cell receptor beta chains from one sample in a study of shared clonotypes between healthy human individuals. Data came from immunoSEQ multiplex PCR; TCRdb stores just in-frame clones and leaves some out. The repertoire holds about 380,000 clones, with 96% as singletons. Sequenced material: memory CD8+ T cells sorted from blood. Receptors originate from a man younger than 40 in good health. The CDR3 runs from the conserved cysteine through the conserved F or W. D genes are given only for firm matches. The size of a clone is reported for some rows only, either as once, few or many, or as a class for expanded clones.

d_call j_call v_call clone_size cdr3_aa cdr3_nt
TRBD1 TRBJ2-1 TRBV7-6 . CASSIRTGEIHNEQFF TGTGCCAGCAGCATCCGGACAGGGGAGATACACAATGAGCAGTTCTTC
. TRBJ2-5 TRBV7-2 . CASSSQGGLGPFRETQYF TGTGCCAGCAGCTCCCAGGGGGGGCTAGGCCCGTTTCGAGAGACCCAGTACTTC
. TRBJ2-1 TRBV27 . CASTNLMADNEQFF TGTGCCAGCACCAACTTGATGGCTGACAATGAGCAGTTCTTC
. TRBJ2-3 TRBV5-1 . CASSFTGDTQYF TGCGCCAGCAGCTTTACTGGAGATACGCAGTATTTT
. TRBJ2-2 TRBV27 . CASSFFGRSTGELFF TGTGCCAGCAGTTTCTTCGGCAGGTCCACCGGGGAGCTGTTTTTT
TRBD1 TRBJ1-5 TRBV6-1 once CASTERTGGNQPQHF TGTGCCAGCACCGAACGGACAGGGGGCAATCAGCCCCAGCATTTT
TRBD1 TRBJ2-7 TRBV6-1 . CASSEIPETGSYEQYF TGTGCCAGCAGTGAAATTCCAGAGACAGGGTCCTACGAGCAGTACTTC
. TRBJ2-1 TRBV9 . CASSGGTYNEQFF TGTGCCAGCAGCGGCGGGACTTACAATGAGCAGTTCTTC
. TRBJ2-1 TRBV6-1 . CASLYDSYNEQFF TGTGCCAGTCTCTACGACTCCTACAATGAGCAGTTCTTC
. TRBJ2-1 TRBV6-5 . CASSYSLRGYNEQFF TGTGCCAGCAGTTACAGTCTACGGGGTTACAATGAGCAGTTCTTC
TRBD2 TRBJ2-7 TRBV20-1 . CSAAGGYF TGCAGTGCCGCGGGAGGGTACTTC
. TRBJ2-2 TRBV28 . CASSLVLRAPNTGELFF TGTGCCAGCAGTCTAGTCCTCCGGGCCCCGAACACCGGGGAGCTGTTTTTT
TRBD1 TRBJ1-6 TRBV29-1 . CSVEDSGTGPLHF TGCAGCGTTGAAGATTCGGGGACAGGACCCCTCCACTTT
TRBD1 TRBJ1-2 TRBV28 . CASSFPGQLDGYTF TGTGCCAGCAGTTTCCCGGGACAGCTGGATGGCTACACCTTC
. TRBJ1-1 TRBV6-1 . CASSEYGRRGTEAFF TGTGCCAGCAGTGAATATGGCAGGAGGGGGACTGAAGCTTTCTTT
TRBD1 TRBJ2-5 TRBV7-3 . CASSPTGGRQETQYF TGTGCCAGCAGCCCGACAGGGGGTAGGCAAGAGACCCAGTACTTC
. TRBJ1-2 TRBV28 . CASSTSLGYTF TGTGCCAGCAGTACCTCACTGGGCTACACCTTC